This T cell receptor beta chain originates from a study of metastatic and nonmetastatic thyroid tumors. This clone was counted many times. TCRdb reanalyzed the PCR reads via MiXCR. The table records 50,000 or so clones, approximately 17% of them present only once. Treatment of any kind had been given to no patient before thyroid surgery. The V end lost 2 bases, the J end lost 4 bases, and 12 bases lay between the germline ends. CDR3 size: 16 residues. The germline CDR1 and CDR2 sequences are LNHDA and SQIVND (reference sequence). The chain carries TRBV19 and TRBJ2-6, with D maybe TRBD1 (6 bases). The sequenced sample consisted of blood. The sequence came from a female donor with papillary thyroid cancer or a benign thyroid nodule (not recorded which). Some clones in this sample may be carry-over from other donors' samples. CDR3 loop: CASSIQRGSGANVLTF. The CDR3 coding sequence is TGTGCCAGTAGTATACAGAGGGGGTCAGGGGCCAACGTCCTGACTTTC.